The 17 T cell receptor beta chains below were found in one sample sequenced in a study of blood T cell repertoires in COVID-19. TCRdb's copy holds only in-frame clones and misses some; the assay was immunoSEQ multiplex PCR. The sample lists tens of thousands of clones, 75% to 90% seen once, with approximately 15% in the top ten. The sequencing sample was made of peripheral blood. The receptors were sampled from a male donor with acute or convalescent COVID-19.

This clone was detected only a few times. This sequence joins TRBV6-5 and TRBJ1-6; tentative D call: TRBD1 (5 bases). CDR3 size: 16 residues. V dropped 2 bases and J dropped 7 bases, with 15 bases sitting between them. CDR1 and CDR2 from the germline V gene are MNHEY and SVGAGI. Here the CDR3 reads CASSYGGATVNSPLHF. Written as DNA, the CDR3 is TGTGCCAGCAGTTACGGTGGGGCGACAGTCAATTCACCCCTCCACTTT.

This clone was counted a single time. J is TRBJ2-7 and V is TRBV3-1 (or the pseudogene TRBV3-2); 9 nucleotides agree with TRBD2. Trimming took 0 bases from V and 6 from J; bases not matched to a gene: 3. The germline V gene encodes CDR1 LGHDT and CDR2 YNNKEL (reference sequence). This CDR3 contains 14 residues. CDR3 nucleotides: TGTGCCAGCAGCCAAGAGGTACTAGCGGGCGAGCAGTACTTC. Encoded protein: CASSQEVLAGEQYF.

This chain links TRBV4-1 with TRBJ1-6, with D unresolved. The CDR3 loop spans 18 amino acids. Trimming removed 1 base at V and 0 bases at J, with 13 bases between. Germline V gene sequence: CDR1 MGHRA, CDR2 YSYEKL. CDR3 in amino acids: CASSQVLSGSSYNSPLHF. The CDR3 DNA follows: TGCGCCAGCAGCCAAGTATTATCAGGAAGCTCCTATAATTCACCCCTCCACTTT.

The CDR3 spells CATLGERGNRETQYF. CDR3 bases: TGTGCCACCTTAGGAGAGCGGGGGAATCGGGAGACCCAGTACTTC. V gene TRBV28 combines with J gene TRBJ2-5; 8 bases are a match to TRBD2. The germline V gene encodes CDR1 MDHEN and CDR2 SYDVKM. V was pared by 10 bases and J by 5 bases, with 15 bases of the junction left unmatched. The CDR3 consists of 15 residues. The full variable domain, completed using reference TRBV28 and TRBJ2-5, is DVKVTQSSRYLVKRTGEKVFLECVQDMDHENMFWYRQDPGLGLRLIYFSYDVKMKEKGDIPEGYSVSREKKERFSLILESASTNQTSMYLCATLGERGNRETQYFGPGTRLLVL.

V and J are TRBV27 and TRBJ1-6; D gene ambiguous. V was trimmed by 5 bases and J by 4 bases, leaving 18 bases between them. From germline, CDR1 is MNHEY and CDR2 SMNVEV (reference sequence). The length of the CDR3 is 17 residues. DNA of the CDR3: TGTGCCAGCAGTCTTTTTAAAAACAGAAATTATAATTCACCCCTCCACTTT. Protein: CASSLFKNRNYNSPLHF.

The J gene is TRBJ2-5, the V gene TRBV7-2, with 11 bases matching TRBD1. The V and J ends lost 0 bases and 6 bases, in that order; junction bases with no gene match: 6. The germline gives CDR1 SGHTA, CDR2 FQGNSA. The CDR3 loop spans 16 amino acids. This CDR3 reads CASSLARTGGGKTQYF. The CDR3 DNA reads TGTGCCAGCAGCTTAGCAAGGACAGGGGGCGGAAAGACCCAGTACTTC.

The genes are TRBV12-3 or TRBV12-4 and TRBJ2-7, with a possible D match to TRBD2 (5 bases). Trimming removed 0 bases from V and 5 bases from J, with 8 bases in between. The CDR3 runs 13 residues. CDR3 sequence: CASSLALRDEQYF. The CDR3 nucleotides read TGTGCCAGCAGTTTAGCGTTGAGGGACGAGCAGTACTTC.

The chain links TRBV20-1 to TRBJ1-2; D unresolved. Germline values: CDR1 DFQATT, CDR2 SNEGSKA (reference sequence). Trimming cost V 1 base and J 14 bases, with 5 bases left between them. The CDR3 sequence is 8 residues long. The DNA of the CDR3 is TGCAGTGCTAGAGCAGAAACCTTC. Translated, it gives CSARAETF.

The V and J genes are TRBV30 and TRBJ1-2; TRBD1 aligns across 9 bases. V lost 3 bases and J lost 7; bases outside the gene matches: 9. Germline assignment: CDR1 GTSNPN and CDR2 SVGIG (reference sequence). This CDR3 spans 14 amino acids. The CDR3 nucleotides read TGTGCCTGGAGGGGGATACAGGGGGCGAGTGGCTACACCTTC. Translating it yields CAWRGIQGASGYTF.

This clone occurred a few times. The chain links TRBV6-5 to TRBJ1-3, with 7 bases fitting TRBD1. In germline, CDR1 is MNHEY, CDR2 SVGAGI. CDR3 size: 15 residues. V shed 2 bases and J 8 bases; nucleotides not matched to a gene: 9. CDR3 DNA: TGTGCCAGCAGTTACACGACAGGGTCCGGGGACACCATATATTTT. The encoded protein is CASSYTTGSGDTIYF.

The chain is built from TRBV28 and TRBJ2-3; maybe TRBD2 (7 bases). The CDR3 consists of 17 residues. Trimming removed 1 base at V and 8 bases at J, with 22 bases between. Germline V lookup: CDR1 MDHEN, CDR2 SYDVKM. The CDR3 sequence: CASSLSPGGGGRGTQYF. CDR3 bases: TGTGCCAGCAGTTTATCCCCTGGAGGCGGGGGCCGGGGTACGCAGTATTTT.

This clone has a single count. The chain links TRBV19 to TRBJ1-5; TRBD1 agrees at 9 bases. This CDR3 contains 18 residues. Per germline, CDR1 LNHDA and CDR2 SQIVND (reference sequence). Unmatched junction bases numbered 13, after V lost 4 bases and J lost 3 bases. The CDR3 DNA reads TGTGCCAGTAGTACCCCGCCGGGACAGGGAGGTTTCAATCAGCCCCAGCATTTT. This gives the protein CASSTPPGQGGFNQPQHF.

The gene calls are TRBV6-5 and TRBJ1-2, with TRBD1 matching 8 bases. The V gene's germline CDR1 is MNHEY and CDR2 SVGAGI. V shed 2 bases, J shed 4 bases, and the junction held 9 bases outside the gene matches. The CDR3 sequence is 16 residues long. CDR3 nucleotides: TGTGCCAGCAGTTACGCAGGACAGGGCCCGGGCTATGGCTACACCTTC. Protein: CASSYAGQGPGYGYTF.

This sequence joins TRBV15 and TRBJ2-5; D gene uncertain. This CDR3 has 17 residues. The V gene's germline CDR1 is LNHNV and CDR2 YYDKDF (reference sequence). The V end was cut by 0 bases, the J end by 4 bases, with 18 bases between. The CDR3: CATSRDLTVGLAETQYF. DNA of the CDR3: TGTGCCACCAGCAGAGACCTTACGGTGGGTTTAGCAGAGACCCAGTACTTC. The whole variable domain, filled in from reference TRBV15 and TRBJ2-5, reads DAMVIQNPRYQVTQFGKPVTLSCSQTLNHNVMYWYQQKSSQAPKLLFHYYDKDFNNEADTPDNFQSRRPNTSFCFLDIRSPGLGDTAMYLCATSRDLTVGLAETQYFGPGTRLLVL.

The chain links TRBV5-6 to TRBJ2-2; TRBD1 might be the D (5 bases). V gave up 5 bases and J gave up 2 bases, with 13 bases separating them. Germline lookup yields CDR1 SGHDT and CDR2 YYEEEE. This CDR3 has 15 amino acids. The CDR3 spells CASRQGQYNTGELFF. The CDR3 DNA reads TGTGCCAGCAGACAAGGACAATATAACACCGGGGAGCTGTTTTTT.

The V call is TRBV6-5, the J call TRBJ2-7; 7 bases align to TRBD2. Trimming took 7 bases from V and 5 from J; bases not matched to a gene: 11. CDR1 and CDR2 from the germline V gene are MNHEY and SVGAGI. CDR3 length equals 14 residues. CDR3 coding DNA: TGTGCCAGCAAATCGCCGGGGGGTTGGGACGAGCAGTACTTC. Residues: CASKSPGGWDEQYF.

The chain uses TRBV2 and TRBJ2-7; D is unclear. Per germline, CDR1 SNHLY and CDR2 FYNNEI. Trimming cost V 2 bases and J 5 bases, with 4 bases left between them. This CDR3 has 11 amino acids. CDR3 in DNA: TGTGCCAGCAGTGAACTAAACGAGCAGTACTTC. This codes for CASSELNEQYF. Together with reference TRBV2 and TRBJ2-7, the CDR3 gives the full variable domain: EPEVTQTPSHQVTQMGQEVILRCVPISNHLYFYWYRQILGQKVEFLVSFYNNEISEKSEIFDDQFSVERPDGSNFTLKIRSTKLEDSAMYFCASSELNEQYFGPGTRLTVT.